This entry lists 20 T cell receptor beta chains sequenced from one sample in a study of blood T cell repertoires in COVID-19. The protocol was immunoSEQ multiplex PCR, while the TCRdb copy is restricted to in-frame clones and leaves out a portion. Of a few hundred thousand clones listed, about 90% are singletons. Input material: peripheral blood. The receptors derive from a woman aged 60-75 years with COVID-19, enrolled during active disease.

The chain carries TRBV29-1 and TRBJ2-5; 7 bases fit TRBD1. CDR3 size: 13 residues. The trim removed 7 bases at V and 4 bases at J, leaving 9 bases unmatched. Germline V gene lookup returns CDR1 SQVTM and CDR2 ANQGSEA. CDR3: CSGQMTGTETQYF. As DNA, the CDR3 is TGCAGCGGGCAAATGACAGGGACAGAGACCCAGTACTTC.

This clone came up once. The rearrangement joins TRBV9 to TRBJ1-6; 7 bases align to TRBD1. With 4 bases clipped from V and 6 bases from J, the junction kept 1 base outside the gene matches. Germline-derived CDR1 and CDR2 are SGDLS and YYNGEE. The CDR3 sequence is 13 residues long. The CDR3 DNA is TGTGCCAGCAGCCGGGACAGTAATTCACCCCTCCACTTT. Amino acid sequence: CASSRDSNSPLHF.

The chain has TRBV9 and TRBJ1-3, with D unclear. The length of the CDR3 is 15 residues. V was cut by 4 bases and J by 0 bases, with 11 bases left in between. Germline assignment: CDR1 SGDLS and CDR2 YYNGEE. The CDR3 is CASSLDQSSGNTIYF. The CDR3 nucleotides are TGTGCCAGCAGCTTAGACCAGTCCTCTGGAAACACCATATATTTT.

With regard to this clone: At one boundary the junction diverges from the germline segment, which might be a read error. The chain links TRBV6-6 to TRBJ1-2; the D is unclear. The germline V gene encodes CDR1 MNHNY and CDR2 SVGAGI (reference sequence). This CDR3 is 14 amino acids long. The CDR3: CASSYVPDRYRYTF. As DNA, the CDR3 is TGTGCCAGCAGTTATGTTCCCGATCGCTATCGCTACACCTTC.

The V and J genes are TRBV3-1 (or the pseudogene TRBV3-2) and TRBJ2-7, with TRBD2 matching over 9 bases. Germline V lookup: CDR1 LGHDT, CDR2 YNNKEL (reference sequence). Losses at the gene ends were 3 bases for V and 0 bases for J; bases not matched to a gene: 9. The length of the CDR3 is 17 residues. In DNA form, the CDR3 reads TGTGCCAGCAGCCACGGGGTTAGCGGGGGCCTCTCCTACGAGCAGTACTTC. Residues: CASSHGVSGGLSYEQYF.

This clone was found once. CDR3 DNA sequence: TGTGCCAGTAGTATTTCGTACGGACAAGAGTACAATGAGCAGTTCTTC. Its protein is CASSISYGQEYNEQFF. The chain uses TRBV19 and TRBJ2-1; weak D call: TRBD1 (5 bases). This CDR3 comprises 16 residues. V lost 3 bases to trimming and J lost 4 bases, with 16 bases between them. The germline CDR1 and CDR2 sequences are LNHDA and SQIVND (reference sequence).

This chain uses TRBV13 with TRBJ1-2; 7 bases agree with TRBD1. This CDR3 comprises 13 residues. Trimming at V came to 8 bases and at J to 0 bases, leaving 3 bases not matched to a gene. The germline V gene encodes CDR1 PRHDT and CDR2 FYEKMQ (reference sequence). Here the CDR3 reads CASRGQPNYGYTF. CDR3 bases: TGTGCCAGCCGGGGACAGCCTAACTATGGCTACACCTTC.

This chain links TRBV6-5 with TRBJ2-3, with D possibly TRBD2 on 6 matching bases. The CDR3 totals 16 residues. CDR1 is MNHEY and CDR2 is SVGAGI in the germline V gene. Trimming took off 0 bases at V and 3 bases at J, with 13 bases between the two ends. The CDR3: CASSYSRGGGTDTQYF. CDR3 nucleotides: TGTGCCAGCAGTTACTCAAGGGGAGGTGGAACAGATACGCAGTATTTT.

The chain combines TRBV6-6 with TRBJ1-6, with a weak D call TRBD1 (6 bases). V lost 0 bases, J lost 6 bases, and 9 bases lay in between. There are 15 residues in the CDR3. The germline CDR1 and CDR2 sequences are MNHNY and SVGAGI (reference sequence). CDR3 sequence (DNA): TGTGCCAGCAGTTACTCAGGACAGTCTAATTCACCCCTCCACTTT. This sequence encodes CASSYSGQSNSPLHF.

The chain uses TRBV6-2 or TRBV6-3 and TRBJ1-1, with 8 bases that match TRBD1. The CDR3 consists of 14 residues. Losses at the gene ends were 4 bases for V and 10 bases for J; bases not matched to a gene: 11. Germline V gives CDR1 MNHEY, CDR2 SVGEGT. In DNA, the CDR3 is TGTGCCAGCAGTTCTCACTACCGGACAGGGACAGCTTTCTTT. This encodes CASSSHYRTGTAFF.

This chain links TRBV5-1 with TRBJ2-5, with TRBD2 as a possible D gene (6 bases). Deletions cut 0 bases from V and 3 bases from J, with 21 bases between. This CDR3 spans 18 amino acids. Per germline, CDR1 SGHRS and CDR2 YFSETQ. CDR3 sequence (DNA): TGCGCCAGCAGCTTGGTCCGTCTCGGGGGAGCTCGGGAAGAGACCCAGTACTTC. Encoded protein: CASSLVRLGGAREETQYF.

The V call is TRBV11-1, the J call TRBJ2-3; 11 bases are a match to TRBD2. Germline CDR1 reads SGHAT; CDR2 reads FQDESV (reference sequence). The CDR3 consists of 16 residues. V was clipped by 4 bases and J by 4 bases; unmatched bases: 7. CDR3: CASSYTSGGRPDTQYF. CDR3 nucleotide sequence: TGTGCCAGCAGCTATACTAGCGGGGGCCGTCCAGATACGCAGTATTTT.

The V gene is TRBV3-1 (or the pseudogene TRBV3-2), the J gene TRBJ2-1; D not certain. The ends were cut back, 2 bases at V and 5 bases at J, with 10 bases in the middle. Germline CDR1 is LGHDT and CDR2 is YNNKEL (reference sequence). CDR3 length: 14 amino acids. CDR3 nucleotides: TGTGCCAGCAGCCAATATAACAGACACAATGAGCAGTTCTTC. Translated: CASSQYNRHNEQFF.

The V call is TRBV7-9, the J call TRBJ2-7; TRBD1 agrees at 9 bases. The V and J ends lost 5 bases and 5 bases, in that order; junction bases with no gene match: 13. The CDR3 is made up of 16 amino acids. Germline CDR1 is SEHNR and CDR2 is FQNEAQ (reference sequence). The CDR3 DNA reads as TGTGCCAGCAGCCCCCGGGACAGGGATAAGAACGACGAGCAGTACTTC. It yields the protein CASSPRDRDKNDEQYF.

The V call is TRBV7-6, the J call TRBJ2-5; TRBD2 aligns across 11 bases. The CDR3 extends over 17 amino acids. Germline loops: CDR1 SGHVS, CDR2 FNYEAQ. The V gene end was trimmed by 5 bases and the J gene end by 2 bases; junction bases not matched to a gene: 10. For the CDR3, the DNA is TGTGCCAGCAGCAACGTCGGACTAGCGGGTACACAAGAGACCCAGTACTTC. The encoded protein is CASSNVGLAGTQETQYF.

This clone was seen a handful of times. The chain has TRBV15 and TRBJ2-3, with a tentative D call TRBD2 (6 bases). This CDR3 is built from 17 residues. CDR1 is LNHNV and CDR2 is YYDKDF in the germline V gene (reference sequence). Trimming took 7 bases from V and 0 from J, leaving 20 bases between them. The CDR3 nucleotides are TGTGCCACCAAGCCACTTCGGGCGGGGCTTAGCACAGATACGCAGTATTTT. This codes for CATKPLRAGLSTDTQYF.

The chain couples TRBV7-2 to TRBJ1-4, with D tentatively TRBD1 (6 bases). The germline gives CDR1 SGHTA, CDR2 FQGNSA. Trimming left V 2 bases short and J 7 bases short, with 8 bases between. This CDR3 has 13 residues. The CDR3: CASSLLQGEKLFF. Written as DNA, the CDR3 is TGTGCCAGCAGCTTACTACAGGGTGAAAAACTGTTTTTT.

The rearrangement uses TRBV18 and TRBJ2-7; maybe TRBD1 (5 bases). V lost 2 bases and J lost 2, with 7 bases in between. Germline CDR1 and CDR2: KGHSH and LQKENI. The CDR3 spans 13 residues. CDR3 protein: CASSPDRAYEQYF. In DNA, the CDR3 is TGTGCCAGCTCACCAGACAGAGCCTACGAGCAGTACTTC. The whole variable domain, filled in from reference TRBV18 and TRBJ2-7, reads NAGVMQNPRHLVRRRGQEARLRCSPMKGHSHVYWYRQLPEEGLKFMVYLQKENIIDESGMPKERFSAEFPKEGPSILRIQQVVRGDSAAYFCASSPDRAYEQYFGPGTRLTVT.

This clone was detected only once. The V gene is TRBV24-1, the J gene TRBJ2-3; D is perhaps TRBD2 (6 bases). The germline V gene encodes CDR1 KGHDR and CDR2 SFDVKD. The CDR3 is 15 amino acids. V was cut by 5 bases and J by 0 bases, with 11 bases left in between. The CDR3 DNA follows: TGTGCCACCAGTGGACGACTAGTAAGCACAGATACGCAGTATTTT. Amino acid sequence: CATSGRLVSTDTQYF.

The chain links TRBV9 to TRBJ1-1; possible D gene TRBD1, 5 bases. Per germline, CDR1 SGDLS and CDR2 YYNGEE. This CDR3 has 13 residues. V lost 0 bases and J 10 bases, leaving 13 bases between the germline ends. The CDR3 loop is CASSVGFGGGAFF. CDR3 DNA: TGTGCCAGCAGCGTAGGATTTGGGGGAGGAGCTTTCTTT.